This T cell receptor (beta chain) was profiled in a study of blood T cell repertoires in COVID-19. Turning to the study itself: Whether acute or convalescent, the COVID-19 samples came from the United States, Italy and Spain. The analysed material was cDNA or gDNA that came from T cells, B-cell-depleted T cells, or PBMCs.

In the authors' methods: Amplification of reference gene primers was used by the study to estimate nucleated cell counts. Measured with immunoSEQ multiplex PCR; TCRdb has only the in-frame clones, and not every one. V and J calls and clone size follow that table, whereas D and trimming were derived from the DNA. The sample lists about 170,000 clones; roughly 80% were seen once. The CDR3 has 13 residues. CDR1 and CDR2 (germline): GTSNPN, SVGIG (reference sequence). The V end lost 0 bases, the J end lost 2 bases, and 7 bases lay between the germline ends. In its sample, this clone was seen once. The sequence derives from a woman of 80 years or more with acute or convalescent COVID-19. The specimen sequenced was peripheral blood. The chain recombines TRBV30 with TRBJ2-5; D is ambiguous. DNA for the CDR3: TGTGCCTGGAGTGTTTCCCTTCAAGAGACCCAGTACTTC. It is translated as CAWSVSLQETQYF.